This T cell receptor (beta chain) was observed in a study of long-term antiretroviral therapy in people with HIV. Findings and limits, study-wide: Samples were collected from the mid-2000s to the late 2010s under possibly less effective ART regimens. Before ART, certain clones expanded, and these dominated the repertoire at all time points. The study found that diversity rose after ART but stayed below transplant donor controls.

Comment on this clone: Its antigen remains unknown.

Sequencing relied on immunoSEQ assay v3.0, run at survey level. The method was immunoSEQ multiplex PCR; TCRdb's version includes in-frame clones alone and lacks a portion of them. The top ten clones hold roughly 9.5% of a sample with 25,000 to 30,000 clones, 80% to 90% of them seen once. Prior to DNA extraction, the samples held 1-10 million cryopreserved PBMC. After removal of 8 bases from V and 6 bases from J, the junction contained 13 bases not matched to a gene. The CDR3 sequence is 16 residues long. CDR1 and CDR2 (germline): MNHEY, SMNVEV (reference sequence). The specimen was unsorted PBMCs, collected 3 years after starting antiretroviral therapy. The receptor was derived from a man in his forties with HIV. The chain recombines TRBV27 with TRBJ2-7; 13 bases match TRBD2. Here the CDR3 reads CASRKTSGRPPLEQYF. In nucleotides, the CDR3 is TGTGCCAGCCGTAAGACTAGCGGGAGGCCCCCCCTCGAGCAGTACTTC.